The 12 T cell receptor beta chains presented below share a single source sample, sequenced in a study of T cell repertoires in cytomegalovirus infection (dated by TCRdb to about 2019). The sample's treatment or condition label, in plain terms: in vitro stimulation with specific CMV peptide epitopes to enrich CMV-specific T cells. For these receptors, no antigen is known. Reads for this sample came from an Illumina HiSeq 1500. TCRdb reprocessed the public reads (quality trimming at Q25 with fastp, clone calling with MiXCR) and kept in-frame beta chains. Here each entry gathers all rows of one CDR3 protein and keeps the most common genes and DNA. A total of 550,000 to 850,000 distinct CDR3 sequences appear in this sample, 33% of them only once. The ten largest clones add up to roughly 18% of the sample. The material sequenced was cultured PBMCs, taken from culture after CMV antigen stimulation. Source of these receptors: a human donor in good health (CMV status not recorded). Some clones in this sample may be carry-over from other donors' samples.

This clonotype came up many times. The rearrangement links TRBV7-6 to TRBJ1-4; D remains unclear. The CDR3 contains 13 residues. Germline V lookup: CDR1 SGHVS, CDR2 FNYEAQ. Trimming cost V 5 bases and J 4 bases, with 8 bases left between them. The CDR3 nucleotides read TGTGCCAGCAGCGAAGGGAATAATGAAAAACTGTTTTTT. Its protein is CASSEGNNEKLFF.

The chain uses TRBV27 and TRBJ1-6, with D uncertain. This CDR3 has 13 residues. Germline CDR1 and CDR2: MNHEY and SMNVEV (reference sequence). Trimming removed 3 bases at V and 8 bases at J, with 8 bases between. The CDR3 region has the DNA TGTGCCAGCAGTTTGAACAGACATTCACCCCTCCACTTT. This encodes CASSLNRHSPLHF.

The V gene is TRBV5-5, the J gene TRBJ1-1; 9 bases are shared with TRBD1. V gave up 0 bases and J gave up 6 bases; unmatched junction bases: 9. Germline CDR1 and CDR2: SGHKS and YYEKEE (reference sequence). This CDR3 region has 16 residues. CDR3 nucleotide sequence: TGTGCCAGCAGCTTGGGGGCCGGGACAGGGAGCTCTGAAGCTTTCTTT. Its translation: CASSLGAGTGSSEAFF.

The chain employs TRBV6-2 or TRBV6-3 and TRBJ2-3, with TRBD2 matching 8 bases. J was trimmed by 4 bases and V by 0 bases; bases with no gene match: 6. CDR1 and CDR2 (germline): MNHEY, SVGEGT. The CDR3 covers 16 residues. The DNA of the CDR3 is TGTGCCAGCAGTTACTCTGGAGCGGGAGAGTCAGATACGCAGTATTTT. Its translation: CASSYSGAGESDTQYF.

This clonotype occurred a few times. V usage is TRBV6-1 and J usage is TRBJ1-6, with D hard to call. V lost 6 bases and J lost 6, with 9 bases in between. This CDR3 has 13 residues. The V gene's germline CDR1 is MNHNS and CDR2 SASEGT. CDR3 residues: CASSGRRNSPLHF. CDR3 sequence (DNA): TGTGCCAGCAGCGGACGGCGTAATTCACCCCTCCACTTT.

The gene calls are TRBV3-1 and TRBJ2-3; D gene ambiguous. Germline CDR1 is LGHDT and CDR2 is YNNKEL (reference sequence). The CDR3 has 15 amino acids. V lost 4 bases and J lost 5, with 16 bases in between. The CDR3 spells CASSPGFLTGDTQYF. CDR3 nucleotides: TGTGCCAGCAGCCCGGGTTTCCTAACGGGAGATACGCAGTATTTT.

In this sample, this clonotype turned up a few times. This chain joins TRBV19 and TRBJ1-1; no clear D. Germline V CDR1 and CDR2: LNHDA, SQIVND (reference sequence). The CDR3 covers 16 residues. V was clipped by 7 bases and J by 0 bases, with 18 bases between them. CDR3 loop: CASKITGWAVNTEAFF. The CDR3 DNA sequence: TGTGCCAGTAAAATAACCGGGTGGGCCGTGAACACTGAAGCTTTCTTT.

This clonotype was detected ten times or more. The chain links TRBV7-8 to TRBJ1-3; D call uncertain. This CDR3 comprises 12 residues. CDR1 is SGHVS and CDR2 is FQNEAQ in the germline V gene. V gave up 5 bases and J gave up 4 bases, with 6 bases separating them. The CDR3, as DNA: TGTGCCAGCAGCGAGACCGGAAACACCATATATTTT. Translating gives CASSETGNTIYF.

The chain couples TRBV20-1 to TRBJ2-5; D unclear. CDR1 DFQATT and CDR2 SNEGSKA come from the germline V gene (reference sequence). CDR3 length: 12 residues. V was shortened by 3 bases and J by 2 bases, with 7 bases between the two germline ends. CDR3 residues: CSASNVQETQYF. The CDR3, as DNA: TGCAGTGCTAGTAACGTTCAAGAGACCCAGTACTTC.

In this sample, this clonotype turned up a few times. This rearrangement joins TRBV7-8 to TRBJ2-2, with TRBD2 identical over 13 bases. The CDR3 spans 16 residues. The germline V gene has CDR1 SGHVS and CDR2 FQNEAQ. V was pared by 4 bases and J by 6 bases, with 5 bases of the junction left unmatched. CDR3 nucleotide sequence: TGTGCCAGCAGCTCCACTAGCGGGGGGGCCTCCGGGGAGCTGTTTTTT. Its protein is CASSSTSGGASGELFF.

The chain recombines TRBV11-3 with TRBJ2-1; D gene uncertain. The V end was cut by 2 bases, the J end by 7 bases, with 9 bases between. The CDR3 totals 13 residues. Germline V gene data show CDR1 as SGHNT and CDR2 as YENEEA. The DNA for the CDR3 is TGTGCCAGCAGCTTAAGCGTGGGGAATGAGCAGTTCTTC. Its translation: CASSLSVGNEQFF.

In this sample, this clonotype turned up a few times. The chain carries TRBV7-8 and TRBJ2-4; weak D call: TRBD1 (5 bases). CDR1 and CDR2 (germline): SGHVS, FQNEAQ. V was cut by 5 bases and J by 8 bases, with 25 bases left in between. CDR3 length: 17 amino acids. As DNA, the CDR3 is TGTGCCAGCAGCCGCCGCGTCCAGGGTGGTAATGCGGACATTCAGTACTTC. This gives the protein CASSRRVQGGNADIQYF.